Shown below are 5 T cell receptor beta chains from a single sample sequenced in a study of OX40 agonist ivuxolimab in advanced cancers. Produced via immunoSEQ multiplex PCR; TCRdb's table is partial and in-frame only. The sample yields 81,000 or so clones, more than 70% seen once. The specimen comprised CD4+ or CD8+ T cells sorted from blood, sampled in a trial of the OX40 agonist ivuxolimab. These receptors were taken from an adult with an advanced solid tumor such as melanoma, head and neck, liver or kidney cancer.

V and J are TRBV18 and TRBJ2-2; unclear D gene. Between the trimmed V and J ends, which lost 8 bases and 4 bases, there was a span of 20 bases. Germline assignment: CDR1 KGHSH and CDR2 LQKENI. This CDR3 region has 16 residues. This chain's CDR3 is CASRLTWAGGTGELFF. CDR3 nucleotide sequence: TGTGCCAGCCGACTGACTTGGGCAGGCGGCACCGGGGAGCTGTTTTTT.

The chain carries TRBV18 and TRBJ1-1; no reliable D call. In germline, CDR1 is KGHSH, CDR2 LQKENI. Trimming pared 0 bases from V and 4 bases from J, leaving 12 bases between. The CDR3 is 15 amino acids. Here the CDR3 DNA reads TGTGCCAGCTCACCACCGGACCGGTTTGGCACTGAAGCTTTCTTT. This encodes CASSPPDRFGTEAFF.

A single count supports this clone. The rearrangement uses TRBV9 and TRBJ2-1, with D uncertain. Germline-derived CDR1 and CDR2 are SGDLS and YYNGEE. The CDR3 length is 16 residues. The ends were cut back, 0 bases at V and 0 bases at J, with 10 bases in the middle. CDR3 residues: CASSVDWSSSYNEQFF. In DNA, the CDR3 is TGTGCCAGCAGCGTAGATTGGTCGAGCTCCTACAATGAGCAGTTCTTC. Combining the CDR3 with reference TRBV9 and TRBJ2-1 gives the whole variable domain DSGVTQTPKHLITATGQRVTLRCSPRSGDLSVYWYQQSLDQGLQFLIQYYNGEERAKGNILERFSAQQFPDLHSELNLSSLELGDSALYFCASSVDWSSSYNEQFFGPGTRLTVL.

The CDR3 bases are TGTGCCAGCACCCAGGCAGGGAGCGATGAGCAGTTCTTC. This sequence encodes CASTQAGSDEQFF. The chain employs TRBV5-4 and TRBJ2-1; tentatively, D is TRBD1 or TRBD2 (5 bases each). The CDR3 is 13 residues long. The germline V gene has CDR1 SGHNT and CDR2 YYREEE (reference sequence). Trimming cost V 6 bases and J 8 bases, with 15 bases left between them.

Details on this clone: Other nucleotide sequences from this sample produce the same CDR3. For the CDR3, the DNA is TGCGCCAGCAGCTTTGGCGGCGGGGAGACAGATACGCAGTATTTT. This encodes CASSFGGGETDTQYF. The chain is built from TRBV5-1 and TRBJ2-3, with D perhaps matching TRBD2 (6 bases). Trimming took 2 bases from V and 3 from J, leaving 13 bases between them. CDR1 is SGHRS and CDR2 is YFSETQ in the germline V gene. The CDR3 contains 15 residues. Full variable domain (rest looked up from reference TRBV5-1 and TRBJ2-3): KAGVTQTPRYLIKTRGQQVTLSCSPISGHRSVSWYQQTPGQGLQFLFEYFSETQRNKGNFPGRFSGRQFSNSRSEMNVSTLELGDSALYLCASSFGGGETDTQYFGPGTRLTVL.